The 30 T cell receptor beta chains below were found in one sample sequenced in a study of blood T cell repertoires in COVID-19. TCRdb keeps only in-frame clones here, not all; method: immunoSEQ multiplex PCR. The sample shows fewer than 85,000 clones, 65% to 80% of them seen only once. Sequenced input: peripheral blood. The receptors were gathered from a man aged 55-75 years with active or convalescent COVID-19.

The rearrangement joins TRBV5-6 to TRBJ1-1; no firm D call. Trimming cost V 2 bases and J 2 bases, with 7 bases left between them. The CDR3 consists of 13 residues. The V gene's germline CDR1 is SGHDT and CDR2 YYEEEE. CDR3: CASSFTVNTEAFF. The CDR3 DNA sequence: TGTGCCAGCAGCTTTACAGTTAACACTGAAGCTTTCTTT.

This clone appeared a few times. The rearrangement links TRBV4-1 to TRBJ1-1; D not resolved. The CDR3 loop spans 14 amino acids. CDR1 MGHRA and CDR2 YSYEKL come from the germline V gene. Trimming pared 1 base from V and 2 bases from J, leaving 8 bases between. In DNA form, the CDR3 reads TGCGCCAGCAGCCAAGGAGGAGGTAACACTGAAGCTTTCTTT. It encodes CASSQGGGNTEAFF.

This chain uses TRBV3-1 (or the pseudogene TRBV3-2) with TRBJ2-5; 10 bases map to TRBD1. Trimming cost V 3 bases and J 5 bases; bases outside gene matches: 9. The CDR3 totals 16 residues. Germline assignment: CDR1 LGHDT and CDR2 YNNKEL (reference sequence). As DNA, the CDR3 is TGTGCCAGCAGCCAGCCCGACAGGGGGCTGCAGGAGACCCAGTACTTC. Encoded protein: CASSQPDRGLQETQYF.

The chain is built from TRBV28 and TRBJ1-2, with D possibly TRBD1 on 6 matching bases. CDR1 and CDR2 (germline): MDHEN, SYDVKM. This CDR3 comprises 11 residues. V was trimmed by 8 bases and J by 3 bases, leaving 7 bases between them. This chain's CDR3 is CASRQDYGYTF. CDR3 nucleotides: TGTGCCAGCCGACAGGACTATGGCTACACCTTC.

The gene calls are TRBV7-2 and TRBJ2-5, with TRBD2 matching 10 bases. The CDR3 loop spans 15 amino acids. CDR1 SGHTA and CDR2 FQGNSA come from the germline V gene. V shed 1 base and J 9 bases; nucleotides not matched to a gene: 8. CDR3 DNA sequence: TGTGCCAGCAGCTTAGTTGGTAGCGGGGGGAAGCCCCAGTACTTC. Its translation is CASSLVGSGGKPQYF.

This clone was seen a few times. The chain recombines TRBV2 with TRBJ2-1; 7 positions match TRBD1. J gave up 7 bases and V 7 bases, and 10 bases lay outside the gene matches. The CDR3 is 14 amino acids. Germline CDR1 is SNHLY and CDR2 is FYNNEI. For the CDR3, the DNA is TGTGCCAGCAAGGACAGGTCCCTCGTGAATGAGCAGTTCTTC. Encoded protein: CASKDRSLVNEQFF.

This clone was seen a handful of times. V and J are TRBV10-1 and TRBJ1-3; D remains unclear. V lost 2 bases and J lost 2, with 7 bases in between. CDR1 is WNHNN, CDR2 SYGVQD, per germline (reference sequence). The CDR3 sequence is 14 residues long. As DNA, the CDR3 is TGCGCCAGCAGTGAGAACGCGGCTGGAAACACCATATATTTT. Residues: CASSENAAGNTIYF.

J is TRBJ1-2 and V is TRBV28; a possible D gene is TRBD1 (6 bases). CDR1 is MDHEN, CDR2 SYDVKM, per germline. The CDR3 is 12 residues long. Trimming took 4 bases from V and 5 from J, leaving 8 bases between them. The CDR3 DNA sequence: TGTGCCAGCAGTTCACAGGGATATGGCTACACCTTC. Its protein is CASSSQGYGYTF.

This rearrangement joins TRBV25-1 to TRBJ1-6, with D perhaps matching TRBD1 (5 bases). Trimming shortened V by 3 bases and J by 6 bases, and 12 bases separated the two germline ends. The CDR3 consists of 15 residues. The germline V gene encodes CDR1 MGHDK and CDR2 SYGVNS. The DNA of the CDR3 is TGTGCCAGCAGTGACCCCGGACAAGTTAATTCACCCCTCCACTTT. It specifies CASSDPGQVNSPLHF.

This clone was counted once. CDR3 loop: CASSPSSQGDGYTF. As DNA, the CDR3 is TGTGCCAGCTCACCAAGCTCACAGGGGGACGGCTACACCTTC. The chain carries TRBV18 and TRBJ1-2; 8 bases map to TRBD1. V trimming: 2 bases; J trimming: 8 bases; junction bases outside the gene matches: 7. CDR1 and CDR2 (germline): KGHSH, LQKENI. The CDR3 totals 14 residues.

The rearrangement uses TRBV5-1 and TRBJ2-6, with D tentatively TRBD1 (5 bases). This CDR3 region has 18 residues. Germline values: CDR1 SGHRS, CDR2 YFSETQ. The V end lost 0 bases, the J end lost 1 base, and 14 bases lay between the germline ends. The DNA of the CDR3 is TGCGCCAGCAGCTTGGAAACAGGAGTAGGGTCTGGGGCCAACGTCCTGACTTTC. Residues: CASSLETGVGSGANVLTF.

This sequence joins TRBV6-5 and TRBJ1-2; 9 bases are a match to TRBD1. This CDR3 region has 14 residues. V lost 4 bases and J lost 7; bases outside the gene matches: 7. The germline V gene has CDR1 MNHEY and CDR2 SVGAGI. The CDR3 nucleotides read TGTGCCAGCAGTTCTATTACAGGGGGCTTTGGCTACACCTTC. Translated, it gives CASSSITGGFGYTF.

This clone was detected once. V and J are TRBV7-9 and TRBJ1-5; D may be TRBD1 (5 bases). In germline, CDR1 is SEHNR, CDR2 FQNEAQ (reference sequence). V was pared by 5 bases and J by 4 bases, with 12 bases between. The CDR3 covers 14 residues. Here the CDR3 reads CASSQVTGNQPQHF. The CDR3 nucleotides read TGTGCCAGCAGCCAAGTCACAGGAAATCAGCCCCAGCATTTT.

The genes are TRBV5-1 and TRBJ2-5; TRBD2 matches at 7 bases. CDR3 length equals 14 residues. The V gene end was trimmed by 2 bases and the J gene end by 3 bases; junction bases not matched to a gene: 4. CDR1 SGHRS and CDR2 YFSETQ come from the germline V gene. The CDR3 DNA follows: TGCGCCAGCAGCTTCAGGGACTACAAAGAGACCCAGTACTTC. As protein: CASSFRDYKETQYF. The variable domain in full, with the rest retrieved from reference TRBV5-1 and TRBJ2-5, is KAGVTQTPRYLIKTRGQQVTLSCSPISGHRSVSWYQQTPGQGLQFLFEYFSETQRNKGNFPGRFSGRQFSNSRSEMNVSTLELGDSALYLCASSFRDYKETQYFGPGTRLLVL.

The J gene is TRBJ1-5, the V gene TRBV18; no definite D call. Per the germline V gene, CDR1 is KGHSH and CDR2 is LQKENI. Deletions cut 5 bases from V and 0 bases from J, with 8 bases between. CDR3 size: 14 residues. The chain's CDR3 is CASSAGFSNQPQHF. In DNA form, the CDR3 reads TGTGCCAGCTCAGCGGGATTTAGCAATCAGCCCCAGCATTTT.

The chain is built from TRBV7-9 and TRBJ1-4; TRBD1 matches 8 bases. Losses at the gene ends were 5 bases for V and 6 bases for J; bases not matched to a gene: 8. The CDR3 consists of 15 residues. Per germline, CDR1 SEHNR and CDR2 FQNEAQ (reference sequence). The CDR3 region has the DNA TGTGCCAGCAGCAATGGACAGGGTTCGGATGAAAAACTGTTTTTT. This encodes CASSNGQGSDEKLFF.

This clone was recorded a few times. This chain uses TRBV4-1 with TRBJ1-5; no clear D. The V gene lost 1 base and the J gene lost 0 bases, with 7 bases spanning the gap. Germline V gene sequence: CDR1 MGHRA, CDR2 YSYEKL. The CDR3 consists of 15 residues. In nucleotides, the CDR3 is TGCGCCAGCAGCCAAGGTTTAAATAGCAATCAGCCCCAGCATTTT. This encodes CASSQGLNSNQPQHF.

This clone was detected once. This sequence joins TRBV28 and TRBJ2-3; TRBD2 agrees at 15 bases. Germline V gives CDR1 MDHEN, CDR2 SYDVKM. The CDR3 has 18 amino acids. Losses at the gene ends were 2 bases for V and 3 bases for J; bases not matched to a gene: 6. CDR3 nucleotides: TGTGCCAGCAGTTTAAGGCGGACTAGCGGGGGGGGTACAGATACGCAGTATTTT. Protein sequence: CASSLRRTSGGGTDTQYF.

This chain uses TRBV6-5 with TRBJ2-7; 10 nucleotides match TRBD1. V lost 1 base and J lost 5; bases outside the gene matches: 5. CDR1 and CDR2 (germline): MNHEY, SVGAGI. The CDR3 is 15 residues long. CDR3 sequence (DNA): TGTGCCAGCAGTTACTTCTCCGGGACAGGGGACGAGCAGTACTTC. As protein: CASSYFSGTGDEQYF.

The DNA of the CDR3 is TGTGCCATCAGTGATGGACAGACCACCGGAATAAATGAAAAACTGTTTTTT. It yields the protein CAISDGQTTGINEKLFF. The chain recombines TRBV10-3 with TRBJ1-4; weak D call: TRBD1 (6 bases). V lost 3 bases and J 5 bases, leaving 19 bases between the germline ends. CDR3 length equals 17 residues. Germline V gives CDR1 ENHRY, CDR2 SYGVKD.

This clone was seen only once. V usage is TRBV6-5 and J usage is TRBJ1-6, with 7 bases matching TRBD1. Germline CDR1 and CDR2: MNHEY and SVGAGI. Germline trimming cut 0 bases from V and 11 bases from J; bases unmatched to any gene: 7. The CDR3 consists of 15 residues. CDR3 region: CASSYSGTDLTPLHF. Written as DNA, the CDR3 is TGTGCCAGCAGTTACTCCGGGACAGACCTGACACCCCTCCACTTT.

A single count supports this clone. The chain employs TRBV28 and TRBJ2-2; D may be TRBD2 (5 bases). V was trimmed by 3 bases and J by 3 bases, leaving 8 bases between them. Germline V lookup: CDR1 MDHEN, CDR2 SYDVKM. This CDR3 spans 14 amino acids. The CDR3 loop is CASSFGSYTGELFF. Here the CDR3 DNA reads TGTGCCAGCAGTTTTGGGAGTTACACCGGGGAGCTGTTTTTT.

As regards this clone: Within the sample, other DNA sequences also encode this same CDR3. V is TRBV9 and J is TRBJ2-2, with D unresolved. Looked up from germline, CDR1 is SGDLS and CDR2 is YYNGEE. V lost 4 bases to trimming and J lost 2 bases, with 3 bases between them. The CDR3 consists of 12 residues. This CDR3 is CASSQNTGELFF. CDR3 coding DNA: TGTGCCAGCAGCCAAAACACCGGGGAGCTGTTTTTT.

This chain links TRBV27 with TRBJ2-3; tentative D call: TRBD1 (6 bases). V was pared by 4 bases and J by 2 bases, with 19 bases between. This CDR3 spans 17 amino acids. Per the germline V gene, CDR1 is MNHEY and CDR2 is SMNVEV (reference sequence). DNA of the CDR3: TGTGCCAGCAGTTATGCCCTCCTACAGGGAAACACAGATACGCAGTATTTT. Protein sequence: CASSYALLQGNTDTQYF.

The genes are TRBV14 and TRBJ2-1; the D gene is possibly TRBD2 (7 bases). Germline V gene lookup returns CDR1 SGHDN and CDR2 FVKESK. The CDR3 runs to 18 residues. With 1 base removed from V and 2 bases from J, the gap between germline ends came to 18 bases. The CDR3 loop reads CASSQGFLSGGPYNEQFF. DNA for the CDR3: TGTGCCAGCAGCCAAGGGTTTTTATCGGGGGGCCCCTACAATGAGCAGTTCTTC.

This clone occurred a few times. The chain couples TRBV18 to TRBJ1-3; D is unclear. CDR1 is KGHSH, CDR2 LQKENI, per germline. The CDR3 loop spans 15 amino acids. The V end was cut by 2 bases, the J end by 2 bases, with 10 bases between. CDR3: CASSPSREPGNTIYF. CDR3 DNA sequence: TGTGCCAGCTCACCATCCCGAGAGCCTGGAAACACCATATATTTT.

The rearrangement links TRBV5-8 to TRBJ2-1; 7 bases agree with TRBD1. The CDR3 sequence is 15 residues long. The V gene's germline CDR1 is SGHTS and CDR2 YDEGEE. V trimming: 2 bases; J trimming: 4 bases; junction bases outside the gene matches: 6. CDR3 sequence (DNA): TGTGCCAGCAGCTTAGCGGACAGGAAATACAATGAGCAGTTCTTC. This encodes CASSLADRKYNEQFF.

The chain combines TRBV9 with TRBJ1-3; 7 bases agree with TRBD1. The germline CDR1 and CDR2 sequences are SGDLS and YYNGEE. Losses at the gene ends were 2 bases for V and 3 bases for J; bases not matched to a gene: 5. CDR3 length: 15 amino acids. CDR3 in amino acids: CASSVSTGLGNTIYF. For the CDR3, the DNA is TGTGCCAGCAGCGTGTCGACAGGGCTTGGAAACACCATATATTTT.

The CDR3 sequence is CASSPQMTSGYSYEQYF. The CDR3 bases are TGTGCCAGCTCACCTCAAATGACTAGCGGCTACTCCTACGAGCAGTACTTC. V gene TRBV18 combines with J gene TRBJ2-7; 9 positions agree with TRBD2. The germline gives CDR1 KGHSH, CDR2 LQKENI. The CDR3 has 17 amino acids. After removal of 3 bases from V and 0 bases from J, the junction contained 9 bases not matched to a gene.

This chain uses TRBV4-2 with TRBJ1-2; D is ambiguous. With 0 bases removed from V and 2 bases from J, the gap between germline ends came to 16 bases. CDR1 LGHNA and CDR2 YNFKEQ come from the germline V gene. CDR3 size: 17 residues. CDR3 in amino acids: CASSQDRSEGRNYGYTF. CDR3 coding DNA: TGTGCCAGCAGCCAAGACCGAAGTGAGGGAAGGAACTATGGCTACACCTTC.